This T cell receptor (beta chain) stems from a study of T cells in Graves' hyperthyroidism and ophthalmopathy (dated by TCRdb to about 2019). Notes on the research overall: Peripheral blood was sampled at the time of initial diagnosis, prior to any treatment. To identify distinguishing TCR V-J signatures, a discovery cohort of 100 or so patients was used, comprising 40 to 45 with Graves' ophthalmopathy and approximately 57 with stable Graves' hyperthyroidism. Whether ophthalmopathy could be predicted prospectively was tested in an independent validation cohort made up of under 20 hyperthyroidism patients plus 17 patients who later progressed to ophthalmopathy. For training and testing, the 100 or so patients in the discovery cohort were randomly divided in a 7:3 ratio. Thyroid tissue and blood T-cell repertoires from more than 5 Graves' hyperthyroidism patients were also compared in the study. Once sampling was done, hyperthyroidism patients were given methimazole at a starting dose of 30 mg daily, whereas ophthalmopathy patients were given high-dose intravenous methylprednisolone. The paper describes TCR Vbeta CDR3 sequencing of 135 peripheral blood samples, made up of 43 ophthalmopathy patients, roughly 75 hyperthyroidism patients and 17 progressor patients. Beyond this particular receptor, the publication reports: In validation, the model predicted progression to ophthalmopathy with approximately 71% sensitivity and about 73% specificity, a median of 6.5 months before onset. Sample size was not statistically predetermined, and investigators were not blinded to group allocation. Most expanded thyroid clonotypes (frequency above 0.001) were also detected in blood, a finding suggesting that blood repertoires may reflect thyroid immune responses. Ophthalmopathy was separated from stable hyperthyroidism by a 13 V-J signature model, with roughly 88% sensitivity and approximately 81% specificity obtained in cross-validation and 80%/75% obtained in testing.

This clonotype was seen repeatedly, ten times or more. What this receptor recognizes is not known. No quality values exist for individual bases; no much larger clone is one base distant. From the germline V gene, CDR1 is MDHEN and CDR2 is SYDVKM. There are 18 amino acids in the CDR3, from cysteine to phenylalanine inclusive. The sequence is cut down to CDR3 DNA, 54 bases in frame from base 1. V is pruned by 4 bases and J by 2 bases, leaving 14 bases of the junction without a gene match. Hyperthyroidism patients were newly diagnosed, with disease duration under 2 months, and aged 18 to 65 years. Any patient with an uncontrolled infection, another autoimmune disease, pregnancy or lactation was excluded. Diagnoses relied on clinical symptoms, serum thyroxine and TRAb, thyroid ultrasound and orbital computed tomography. Blood from progressor patients was collected at the time of first diagnosis with hyperthyroidism, before any ophthalmopathy symptoms had appeared. PBMCs were isolated from approximately 10 ml of fresh peripheral blood by Ficoll-Paque density gradient centrifugation. Progressor patients were first diagnosed with Graves' hyperthyroidism and then developed ophthalmopathy during follow-up. Total RNA was extracted using Trizol reagent, and RNA quality was assessed on an Agilent 2100 Bioanalyzer.

Amplification of TCR beta CDR3 regions was carried out from RNA transcripts. A first-round RT-PCR of the TCR CDR3 used the HTBI primer set with the Qiagen OneStep RT-PCR kit. Libraries were constructed in a second round of multiplex PCR, after which size selection and purification were carried out. Paired-end sequencing of the libraries was performed with 100 bp reads on an Illumina HiSeq2000. The published analysis was carried out like this. SOAPnuke was used to process the raw data, throwing out any read that contained adapters or uncalled bases, had a mean Phred below 15, or lacked an exact constant-primer or identifier match. COPE v1.2.5 was used to merge the high-quality paired reads, and each unique nucleotide sequence was defined as a clonotype. MiTCR v1.1 was used to align the clonotypes against IMGT TRBV, TRBD and TRBJ reference segments. Analysis was restricted to V-J combinations with a frequency above 0.0001, which covered over 98% of repertoires. The TCS score was defined as F50 (clonal expansion) divided by E x V (chaos), with BLOSUM62-based TCRdist calculated between CDR3 peptides within each V-J. Welch's t-statistics and random forest reduced some 510 V-J features to 13, which were used in a naive Bayes classifier (R e1071). TCRdb redid the processing of the public reads, applying fastp at Q25 and MiXCR, and retained in-frame beta chains. Every distinct CDR3 protein forms one entry, paired with its most common genes and DNA. The V and J calls, along with clone size, are taken from TCRdb and not from the paper's own processing. This sample holds roughly 180,000 distinct CDR3 sequences; roughly 9.4% were observed only once. Of the sample, approximately 24% falls within the top ten clones.

The TCR was taken from a young woman with Graves' hyperthyroidism that later progressed to Graves' ophthalmopathy. The chain links TRBV28 with TRBJ2-1; TRBD1 matches 7 bases in the middle. What was sequenced was blood. The sequenced DNA is TGTGCCAGCAGTTCCTACAGGGGCCCACTCCCAACCTACAATGAGCAGTTCTTC. Its protein is CASSSYRGPLPTYNEQFF.